This T cell receptor beta chain was sequenced during a study of regulatory T cells in long-lasting Graves disease. Both iRepertoire HTBI primers and Arm-PCR of CDR3 regions were used to build the TCR beta libraries. TCRdb reprocessed the multiplex PCR reads via MiXCR and lists one record per CDR3 protein. The sample includes 580,000 or so distinct CDR3 sequences, around 15% of them seen just once. Time point noted: newly diagnosed GD, antithyroid drugs for less than 3 months. There was RNA extracted from PBMCs, and the TCR library was made from it. Patients with Graves' disease were diagnosed by American Thyroid Association guidelines. V was clipped by 6 bases and J by 6 bases; unmatched bases: 12. CDR1 is MNHNS and CDR2 is SASEGT in the germline V gene. This CDR3 has 16 amino acids. This sample also appeared in a second study, on T cells in Graves' hyperthyroidism and ophthalmopathy. That paper states: Blood also carried most thyroid clonotypes expanded above 0.001. Researchers report that a 13 V-J model separated ophthalmopathy from stable hyperthyroidism.

The genes are TRBV6-1 and TRBJ2-1, with 9 nucleotides matching TRBD1. The source was peripheral blood mononuclear cells (PBMCs), collected at new diagnosis, from a patient treated with antithyroid drugs. The sequence was obtained from a man aged 18 to 35 with Graves disease. Here the CDR3 DNA reads TGTGCCAGCAGCCATTTACCGGGACAGGGACGCAATGAGCAGTTCTTC. Translated, it gives CASSHLPGQGRNEQFF.